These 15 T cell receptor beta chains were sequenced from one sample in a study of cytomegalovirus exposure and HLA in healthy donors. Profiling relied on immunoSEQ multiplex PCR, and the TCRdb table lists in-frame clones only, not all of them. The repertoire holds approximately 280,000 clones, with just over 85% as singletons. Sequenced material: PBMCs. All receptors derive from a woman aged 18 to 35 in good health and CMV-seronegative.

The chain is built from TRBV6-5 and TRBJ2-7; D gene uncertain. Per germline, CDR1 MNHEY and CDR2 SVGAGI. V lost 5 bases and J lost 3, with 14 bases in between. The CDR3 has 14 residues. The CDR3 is CASSPKERDYEQYF. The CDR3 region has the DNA TGTGCCAGCAGTCCGAAGGAGCGCGACTACGAGCAGTACTTC.

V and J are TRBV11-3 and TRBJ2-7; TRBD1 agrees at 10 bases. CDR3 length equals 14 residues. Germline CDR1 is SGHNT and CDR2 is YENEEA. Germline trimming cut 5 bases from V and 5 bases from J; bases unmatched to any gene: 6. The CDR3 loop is CASSPGQGIDEQYF. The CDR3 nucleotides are TGTGCCAGCAGCCCGGGACAGGGGATAGACGAGCAGTACTTC.

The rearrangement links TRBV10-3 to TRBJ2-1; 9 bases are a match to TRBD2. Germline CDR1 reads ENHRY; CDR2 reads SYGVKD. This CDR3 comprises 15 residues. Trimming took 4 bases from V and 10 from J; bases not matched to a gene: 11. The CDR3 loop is CAISGLAGVAGEQFF. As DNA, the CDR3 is TGTGCCATCAGTGGGTTAGCGGGAGTGGCGGGGGAGCAGTTCTTC.

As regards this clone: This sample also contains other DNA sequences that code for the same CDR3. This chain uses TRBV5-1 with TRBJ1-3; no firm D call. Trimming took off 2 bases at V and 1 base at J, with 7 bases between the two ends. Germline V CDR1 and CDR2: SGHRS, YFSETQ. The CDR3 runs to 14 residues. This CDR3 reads CASSFGVSGNTIYF. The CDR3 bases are TGCGCCAGCAGCTTCGGGGTTTCTGGAAACACCATATATTTT.

CDR3 residues: CASSSSGGYEQYF. The CDR3 bases are TGTGCCAGCAGCTCATCAGGGGGCTACGAGCAGTACTTC. The chain recombines TRBV7-9 with TRBJ2-7; 7 positions agree with TRBD1. Germline V gene sequence: CDR1 SEHNR, CDR2 FQNEAQ (reference sequence). V was clipped by 4 bases and J by 3 bases; unmatched bases: 3. The length of the CDR3 is 13 residues. Full variable domain (remainder filled in from reference TRBV7-9 and TRBJ2-7): DTGVSQNPRHKITKRGQNVTFRCDPISEHNRLYWYRQTLGQGPEFLTYFQNEAQLEKSRLLSDRFSAERPKGSFSTLEIQRTEQGDSAMYLCASSSSGGYEQYFGPGTRLTVT.

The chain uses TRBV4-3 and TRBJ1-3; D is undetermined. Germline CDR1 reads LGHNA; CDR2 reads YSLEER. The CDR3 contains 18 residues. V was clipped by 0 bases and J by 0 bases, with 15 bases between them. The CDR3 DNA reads TGCGCCAGCAGCCAAGATGGTCTACTTCCGAGCTCTGGAAACACCATATATTTT. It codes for CASSQDGLLPSSGNTIYF.

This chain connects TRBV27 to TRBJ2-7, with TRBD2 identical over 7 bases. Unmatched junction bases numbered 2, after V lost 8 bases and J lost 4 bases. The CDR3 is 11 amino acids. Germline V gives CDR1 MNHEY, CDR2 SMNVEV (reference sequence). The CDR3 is CASSGGYEQYF. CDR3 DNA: TGTGCCAGCTCGGGGGGTTACGAGCAGTACTTC.

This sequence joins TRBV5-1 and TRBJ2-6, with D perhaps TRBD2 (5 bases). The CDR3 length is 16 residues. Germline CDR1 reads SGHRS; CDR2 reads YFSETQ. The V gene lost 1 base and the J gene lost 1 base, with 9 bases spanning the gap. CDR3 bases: TGCGCCAGCAGCTTGACCTCGGGGTCTGGGGCCAACGTCCTGACTTTC. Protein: CASSLTSGSGANVLTF.

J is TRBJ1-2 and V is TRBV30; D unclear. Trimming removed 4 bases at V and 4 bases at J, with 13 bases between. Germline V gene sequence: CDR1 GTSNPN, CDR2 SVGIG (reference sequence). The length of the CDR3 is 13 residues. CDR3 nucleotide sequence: TGTGCCTGGAATGAGGGTTCCTTCTATGGCTACACCTTC. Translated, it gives CAWNEGSFYGYTF.

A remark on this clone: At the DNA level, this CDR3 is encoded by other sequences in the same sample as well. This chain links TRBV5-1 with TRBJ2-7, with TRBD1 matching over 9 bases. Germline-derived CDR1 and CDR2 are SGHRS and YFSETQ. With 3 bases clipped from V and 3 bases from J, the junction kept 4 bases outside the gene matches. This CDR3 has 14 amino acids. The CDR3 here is CASSSGTGFYEQYF. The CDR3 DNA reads TGCGCCAGCAGCTCAGGGACAGGGTTCTACGAGCAGTACTTC.

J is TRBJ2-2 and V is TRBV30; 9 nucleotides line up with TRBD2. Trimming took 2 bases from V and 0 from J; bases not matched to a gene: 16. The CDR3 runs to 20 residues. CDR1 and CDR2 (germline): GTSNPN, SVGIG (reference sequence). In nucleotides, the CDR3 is TGTGCCTGGAGTTCCATCCCTCCGACTAGCGGAAAGCCGAACACCGGGGAGCTGTTTTTT. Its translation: CAWSSIPPTSGKPNTGELFF.

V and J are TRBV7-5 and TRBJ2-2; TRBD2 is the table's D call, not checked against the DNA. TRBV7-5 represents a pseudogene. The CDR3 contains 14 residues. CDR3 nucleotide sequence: TGTGTCAGAAGCCTTAGCGGGAGTTTCGGGGAGCTGTTTTTT. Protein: CVRSLSGSFGELFF.

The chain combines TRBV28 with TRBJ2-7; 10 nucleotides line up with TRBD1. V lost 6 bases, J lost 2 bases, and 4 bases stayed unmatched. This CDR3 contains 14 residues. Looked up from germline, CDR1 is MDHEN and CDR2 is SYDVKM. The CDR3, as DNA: TGTGCCAGCAGGAGGACAGGGGGTGCCTACGAGCAGTACTTC. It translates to CASRRTGGAYEQYF.

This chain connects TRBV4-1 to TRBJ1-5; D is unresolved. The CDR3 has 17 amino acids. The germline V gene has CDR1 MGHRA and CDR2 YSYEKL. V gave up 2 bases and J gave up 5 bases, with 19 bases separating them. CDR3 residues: CASSQWFGWRVHQPQHF. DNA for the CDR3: TGCGCCAGCAGCCAATGGTTTGGTTGGAGGGTCCATCAGCCCCAGCATTTT.

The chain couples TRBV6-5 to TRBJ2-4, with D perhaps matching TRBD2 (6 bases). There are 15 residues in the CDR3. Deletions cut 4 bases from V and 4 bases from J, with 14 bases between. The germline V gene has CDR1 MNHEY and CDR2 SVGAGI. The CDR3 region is CASSWGDPFKNIQYF. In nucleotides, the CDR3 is TGTGCCAGCAGTTGGGGGGACCCCTTTAAAAACATTCAGTACTTC.